This TCR beta chain derives from a study of blood T cell repertoires in COVID-19. In the study overall: The United States, Italy and Spain provided the acute and convalescent COVID-19 samples. T cells, B-cell-depleted T cells, or PBMCs supplied cDNA or gDNA.

Seattle's cohort entered during active infection and was followed longitudinally. Original processing notes: Reference gene primer amplification gave nucleated cell count estimates. The assay was immunoSEQ multiplex PCR, and TCRdb's table has in-frame clones only and misses some. Clone size and the V and J calls come from that table; the DNA yielded D and trimming. The sample includes some 260,000 clones, around 89% seen only once; the top ten take 6.3%. The CDR3 is 15 residues long. The junction had 7 bases not matched to a gene; V was cut back by 10 bases and J by 5 bases. Germline CDR1 SNHLY, CDR2 FYNNEI.

The sample consisted of peripheral blood. This receptor was obtained from a woman in her thirties with COVID-19, enrolled during active disease. The rearrangement joins TRBV2 to TRBJ2-3; 15 positions match TRBD2. The CDR3 DNA follows: TGTGCCAAGACGGGACTAGCGGGGGGAGGAGATACGCAGTATTTT. It translates to CAKTGLAGGGDTQYF.